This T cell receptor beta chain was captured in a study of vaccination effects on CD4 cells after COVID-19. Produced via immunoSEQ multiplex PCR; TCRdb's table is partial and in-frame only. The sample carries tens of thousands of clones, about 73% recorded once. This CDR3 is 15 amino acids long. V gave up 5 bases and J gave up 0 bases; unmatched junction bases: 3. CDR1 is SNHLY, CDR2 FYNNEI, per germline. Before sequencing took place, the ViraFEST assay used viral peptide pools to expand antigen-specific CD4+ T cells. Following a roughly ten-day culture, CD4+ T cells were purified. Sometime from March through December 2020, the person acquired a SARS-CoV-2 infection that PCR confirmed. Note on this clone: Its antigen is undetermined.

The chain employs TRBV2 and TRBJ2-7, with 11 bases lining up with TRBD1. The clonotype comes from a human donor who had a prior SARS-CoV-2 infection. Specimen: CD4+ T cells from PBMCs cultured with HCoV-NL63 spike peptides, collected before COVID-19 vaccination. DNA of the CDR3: TGTGCCAGCAGTAGGGACAGGGGGGACTCCTACGAGCAGTACTTC. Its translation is CASSRDRGDSYEQYF.